This TCR beta chain was observed in a study of OX40 agonist ivuxolimab in advanced cancers. About the research overall: Past anti-PD-1, anti-PD-L1 or anti-CTLA-4 therapy was accepted, and 35% to 45% had received some.

The assay was immunoSEQ multiplex PCR, and TCRdb's table has in-frame clones only and misses some. The sample includes 70,000 or so clones, roughly nine tenths of them seen just once. V was trimmed by 2 bases and J by 1 base, leaving 6 bases between them. The CDR3 is 14 residues long. The germline V gene encodes CDR1 KGHSH and CDR2 LQKENI. Turning to this clone: The antigen remains undetermined.

General study points: More expanded clones were seen, on average, in CD8+ T cells than in CD4+.

The receptor was isolated from an adult with an advanced solid tumor such as melanoma, head and neck, liver or kidney cancer. The sample in question was CD4+ or CD8+ T cells sorted from blood, obtained in a trial of the OX40 agonist ivuxolimab. The J gene is TRBJ2-4, the V gene TRBV18; D is undetermined. The CDR3, as DNA: TGTGCCAGCTCACCAGGGTTGGCCAAAAACATTCAGTACTTC. Encoded protein: CASSPGLAKNIQYF.